These 20 T cell receptor beta chains were all obtained from the same sample, sequenced in a study of T cells in Graves' hyperthyroidism and ophthalmopathy. There were TCR beta CDR3 regions amplified from RNA transcripts. HTBI primers were employed in a first-round RT-PCR of the TCR CDR3. Each CDR3 protein is one row after TCRdb ran MiXCR on the multiplex PCR reads. The data contain a few hundred thousand distinct CDR3 sequences, 14% of them seen just once; the ten biggest clones take up roughly 14%. Sequenced input: blood. The receptors were sampled from a woman in her 40s with Graves' hyperthyroidism.

Only one count was recorded for this clonotype. The chain is built from TRBV11-2 and TRBJ1-1, with D tentatively TRBD1 (5 bases). Between the trimmed V and J ends, which lost 6 bases and 0 bases, there was a span of 14 bases. The germline gives CDR1 SGHAT, CDR2 FQNNGV. This CDR3 region has 15 residues. Written as DNA, the CDR3 is TGTGCCAGCAGTCACTACCGGGACGTGAACACTGAAGCTTTCTTT. The encoded protein is CASSHYRDVNTEAFF.

The chain recombines TRBV7-9 with TRBJ2-3; D not certain. The CDR3 has 15 residues. With 5 bases removed from V and 4 bases from J, the gap between germline ends came to 16 bases. Germline lookup yields CDR1 SEHNR and CDR2 FQNEAQ (reference sequence). CDR3 loop: CASSLILLASDTQYF. The DNA of the CDR3 is TGTGCCAGCAGCCTCATTCTCCTCGCGTCAGATACGCAGTATTTT.

The V and J genes are TRBV11-2 and TRBJ2-7; the D is unclear. Germline-derived CDR1 and CDR2 are SGHAT and FQNNGV. V was clipped by 0 bases and J by 6 bases, with 9 bases between them. This CDR3 is built from 13 residues. CDR3 in amino acids: CASSLEGFGEQYF. DNA of the CDR3: TGTGCCAGCAGCTTAGAGGGGTTCGGCGAGCAGTACTTC.

Only a few counts were recorded for this clonotype. The rearrangement links TRBV4-1 to TRBJ1-1; D is unclear. Germline-derived CDR1 and CDR2 are MGHRA and YSYEKL. This CDR3 is 12 amino acids long. Trimming left V 1 base short and J 4 bases short, with 4 bases between. Written as DNA, the CDR3 is TGCGCCAGCAGCCAAGGCATCACTGAAGCTTTCTTT. Its protein product is CASSQGITEAFF.

The J gene is TRBJ1-2, the V gene TRBV12-3 or TRBV12-4; unclear D gene. V lost 9 bases and J lost 0, with 11 bases in between. The CDR3 totals 13 residues. The CDR3 region has the DNA TGTGCCAGTGCGGGGTCAGCTAACTATGGCTACACCTTC. This encodes CASAGSANYGYTF.

In its sample, this clonotype was seen a few times. The gene calls are TRBV6-1 and TRBJ2-2, with 8 nucleotides matching TRBD1. Germline trimming cut 11 bases from V and 2 bases from J; bases unmatched to any gene: 4. This CDR3 is 13 amino acids long. CDR1 MNHNS and CDR2 SASEGT come from the germline V gene. DNA of the CDR3: TGTGCCGGACAGGGTCGAAACACCGGGGAGCTGTTTTTT. Protein product: CAGQGRNTGELFF.

The rearrangement uses TRBV7-3 and TRBJ2-2; 7 nucleotides align to TRBD2. The germline V gene has CDR1 SGHTA and CDR2 FQGTGA. The CDR3 has 15 amino acids. The V gene end was trimmed by 0 bases and the J gene end by 4 bases; junction bases not matched to a gene: 2. For the CDR3, the DNA is TGTGCCAGCAGCTTAACGGGGGGGAGCACCGGGGAGCTGTTTTTT. Its translation is CASSLTGGSTGELFF.

This clonotype has at least ten counts. The V call is TRBV2, the J call TRBJ1-3, with D perhaps matching TRBD1 (5 bases). The CDR3 is 15 amino acids. The germline V gene encodes CDR1 SNHLY and CDR2 FYNNEI. Deletions cut 6 bases from V and 0 bases from J, with 12 bases between. CDR3 protein: CASSPDTFSGNTIYF. For the CDR3, the DNA is TGTGCCAGCAGCCCGGACACCTTCTCTGGAAACACCATATATTTT.

This clonotype was observed at least ten times. The chain joins TRBV5-1 to TRBJ2-4; 8 nucleotides agree with TRBD1. With 4 bases clipped from V and 6 bases from J, the junction kept 12 bases outside the gene matches. Germline values: CDR1 SGHRS, CDR2 YFSETQ. The CDR3 sequence is 16 residues long. CDR3 coding DNA: TGCGCCAGCAGCAAAGGGGACCGACAGGGGAGAAACATTCAGTACTTC. Amino acid sequence: CASSKGDRQGRNIQYF. The variable domain in full, completed from reference TRBV5-1 and TRBJ2-4, reads KAGVTQTPRYLIKTRGQQVTLSCSPISGHRSVSWYQQTPGQGLQFLFEYFSETQRNKGNFPGRFSGRQFSNSRSEMNVSTLELGDSALYLCASSKGDRQGRNIQYFGAGTRLSVL.

This clonotype was detected only a few times. This chain uses TRBV2 with TRBJ1-1; 7 nucleotides align to TRBD1. Germline loops: CDR1 SNHLY, CDR2 FYNNEI. V lost 6 bases to trimming and J lost 0 bases; unmatched junction nucleotides: 10. The CDR3 totals 16 residues. CDR3: CASRAALDRMNTEAFF. CDR3 DNA sequence: TGTGCCAGCAGAGCCGCTTTGGACAGGATGAACACTGAAGCTTTCTTT.

The table lists this clonotype with many counts. The V call is TRBV6-1, the J call TRBJ2-1; 12 positions agree with TRBD2. Germline loops: CDR1 MNHNS, CDR2 SASEGT. The CDR3 covers 18 residues. With 6 bases clipped from V and 4 bases from J, the junction kept 13 bases outside the gene matches. The CDR3 DNA reads as TGTGCCAGCAGCCCCAGGACTAGCGGGATGGGGTTATACAATGAGCAGTTCTTC. Encoded protein: CASSPRTSGMGLYNEQFF.

The chain employs TRBV3-1 and TRBJ2-1, with 9 nucleotides matching TRBD2. The CDR3 is made up of 18 amino acids. The ends lost 0 bases at V and 5 bases at J; junction bases unmatched: 11. Germline V gives CDR1 LGHDT, CDR2 YNNKEL (reference sequence). As DNA, the CDR3 is TGTGCCAGCAGCCAAGAACAATACGGGACTAGCAAACACAATGAGCAGTTCTTC. Translated: CASSQEQYGTSKHNEQFF.

This clonotype was counted ten times or more. The J gene is TRBJ2-1, the V gene TRBV15; TRBD2 aligns across 10 bases. Germline lookup yields CDR1 LNHNV and CDR2 YYDKDF (reference sequence). The CDR3 covers 17 residues. The V and J ends lost 0 bases and 4 bases, in that order; junction bases with no gene match: 6. Here the CDR3 reads CATSRDRVAGGYNEQFF. The DNA for the CDR3 is TGTGCCACCAGCAGAGATCGCGTAGCGGGAGGATACAATGAGCAGTTCTTC.

The gene calls are TRBV5-1 and TRBJ2-3; maybe TRBD1 (6 bases). The CDR3 has 15 residues. The V gene's germline CDR1 is SGHRS and CDR2 YFSETQ. V was clipped by 1 base and J by 0 bases, with 9 bases between them. The CDR3 nucleotides are TGCGCCAGCAGCTTGAGTCAGGGGAGCACAGATACGCAGTATTTT. Amino acid sequence: CASSLSQGSTDTQYF.

This clonotype was counted a few times. The chain recombines TRBV12-3 or TRBV12-4 with TRBJ2-5, with D possibly being TRBD1 or TRBD2 (5 bases each). The CDR3 contains 15 residues. Trimming left V 6 bases short and J 2 bases short, with 16 bases between. The CDR3 spells CASSSTMGVQETQYF. The CDR3 coding sequence is TGTGCCAGCAGCTCGACAATGGGGGTTCAAGAGACCCAGTACTTC.

This clonotype showed up just once. The rearrangement links TRBV29-1 to TRBJ1-2; TRBD1 matches 8 bases. Germline V CDR1 and CDR2: SQVTM, ANQGSEA. With 3 bases clipped from V and 2 bases from J, the junction kept 5 bases outside the gene matches. This CDR3 has 14 residues. The CDR3 DNA follows: TGCAGCGTTGATGGACAGGGATTCAACTATGGCTACACCTTC. Its translation: CSVDGQGFNYGYTF.

This clonotype is a singleton in its sample. The chain links TRBV7-6 to TRBJ2-3; no firm D call. The germline V gene has CDR1 SGHVS and CDR2 FNYEAQ. V was clipped by 0 bases and J by 5 bases, with 6 bases between them. This CDR3 has 13 residues. The CDR3 reads CASSLARQDTQYF. Here the CDR3 DNA reads TGTGCCAGCAGCTTAGCGCGCCAAGATACGCAGTATTTT. Full variable domain (missing parts from reference TRBV7-6 and TRBJ2-3): GAGVSQSPRYKVTKRGQDVALRCDPISGHVSLYWYRQALGQGPEFLTYFNYEAQQDKSGLPNDRFSAERPEGSISTLTIQRTEQRDSAMYRCASSLARQDTQYFGPGTRLTVL.

This clonotype was counted ten times or more. The rearrangement uses TRBV11-2 and TRBJ2-5, with 9 bases lining up with TRBD2. The V gene end was trimmed by 1 base and the J gene end by 4 bases; junction bases not matched to a gene: 10. CDR1 is SGHAT and CDR2 is FQNNGV in the germline V gene. The CDR3 consists of 17 residues. This CDR3 is CASSLVAAGGPSETQYF. The CDR3 DNA follows: TGTGCCAGCAGCTTAGTGGCTGCGGGAGGGCCTTCAGAGACCCAGTACTTC.

For this clonotype: At one end, the junction sequence differs from germline, possibly due to a read error. The chain combines TRBV20-1 with TRBJ2-4; 10 bases align to TRBD2. The CDR3 spans 17 residues. Looked up from germline, CDR1 is DFQATT and CDR2 is SNEGSKA (reference sequence). The DNA for the CDR3 is TGCAGTGCTAGATTCCTAGCGGGAGTCGGTGCCAGAAACATTCAGTACTTC. It is translated as CSARFLAGVGARNIQYF.

The CDR3 DNA reads TGTGCCAGCAGCCCCACGACTAGCGGATCTTTCAATGAGCAGTTCTTC. As protein: CASSPTTSGSFNEQFF. The chain combines TRBV7-9 with TRBJ2-1; 9 bases are a match to TRBD2. With V trimmed by 5 bases and J by 6 bases, 11 bases remained unmatched. This CDR3 region has 16 residues. Germline CDR1 and CDR2: SEHNR and FQNEAQ (reference sequence).